Presented here are 28 T cell receptor beta chains from one specimen sequenced in a study of cytomegalovirus exposure and HLA in healthy donors. Primers included in the PCR were 60 Vbeta and 13 Jbeta primers. The protocol was immunoSEQ multiplex PCR, while the TCRdb copy is restricted to in-frame clones and leaves out a portion. Of tens of thousands of clones in the sample, 75% to 90% are singletons; the top ten hold roughly 12%. Sequencing was carried out using PBMCs. The receptors were sampled from a woman in her twenties or thirties in good health and CMV-seropositive.

The table lists this clone with a few counts. The chain is built from TRBV23-1 and TRBJ2-7; D unresolved. TRBV23-1 belongs to the ORF category, with a function that is uncertain. The CDR3 length is 16 residues. With 0 bases removed from V and 9 bases from J, the gap between germline ends came to 21 bases. As DNA, the CDR3 is TGCGCCAGCAGTCAATCTTTTCGGTGTCCATTCGGCGGGCAGTACTTC. Translating gives CASSQSFRCPFGGQYF.

The chain recombines TRBV6-1 with TRBJ2-1; 7 bases agree with TRBD2. Unmatched junction bases numbered 16, after V lost 1 base and J lost 7 bases. The CDR3 extends over 18 amino acids. The germline V gene has CDR1 MNHNS and CDR2 SASEGT. CDR3 sequence reads: CASSEDGGGPLSRNEQFF. The CDR3, as DNA: TGTGCCAGCAGTGAAGATGGGGGAGGGCCCTTAAGTAGAAATGAGCAGTTCTTC.

This sequence joins TRBV2 and TRBJ2-1; no definite D call. The V gene's germline CDR1 is SNHLY and CDR2 FYNNEI. V was trimmed by 9 bases and J by 7 bases, leaving 10 bases between them. This CDR3 comprises 11 residues. The CDR3 DNA follows: TGTGCCAGGGCCGTCGGGAATGAGCAGTTCTTC. It codes for CARAVGNEQFF. The full variable domain, in which reference TRBV2 and TRBJ2-1 provide the parts outside the CDR3, is EPEVTQTPSHQVTQMGQEVILRCVPISNHLYFYWYRQILGQKVEFLVSFYNNEISEKSEIFDDQFSVERPDGSNFTLKIRSTKLEDSAMYFCARAVGNEQFFGPGTRLTVL.

This chain uses TRBV5-1 with TRBJ1-2, with D maybe TRBD1 (6 bases). V was clipped by 4 bases and J by 6 bases, with 10 bases between them. This CDR3 has 12 residues. Germline V gives CDR1 SGHRS, CDR2 YFSETQ. CDR3: CASSVDRNGYTF. CDR3 DNA: TGCGCCAGCAGCGTTGACAGGAATGGCTACACCTTC.

The V call is TRBV7-3, the J call TRBJ1-3; maybe TRBD1 (6 bases). Germline V gene lookup returns CDR1 SGHTA and CDR2 FQGTGA. The CDR3 loop spans 15 amino acids. V gave up 4 bases and J gave up 7 bases, with 17 bases separating them. The CDR3 sequence is CASSSLPGHGNTIYF. The CDR3 DNA is TGTGCCAGCAGCTCCCTTCCGGGACACGGGAACACCATATATTTT.

This CDR3 reads CSVYGLAGAEQYF. For the CDR3, the DNA is TGCAGCGTTTATGGACTAGCGGGAGCCGAGCAGTACTTC. The chain links TRBV29-1 to TRBJ2-7; the match to TRBD2 covers 13 bases. The CDR3 covers 13 residues. CDR1 and CDR2 (germline): SQVTM, ANQGSEA. After removal of 5 bases from V and 6 bases from J, the junction contained 4 bases not matched to a gene.

This chain connects TRBV18 to TRBJ1-2; the D is unclear. The germline V gene encodes CDR1 KGHSH and CDR2 LQKENI. V was trimmed by 2 bases and J by 2 bases, leaving 15 bases between them. This CDR3 is 16 amino acids long. CDR3 in amino acids: CASSPAGSRRNYGYTF. As DNA, the CDR3 is TGTGCCAGCTCACCAGCCGGGTCCAGAAGGAACTATGGCTACACCTTC.

This sequence joins TRBV2 and TRBJ1-1, with 7 nucleotides matching TRBD1. The CDR3 runs 16 residues. Germline V gene lookup returns CDR1 SNHLY and CDR2 FYNNEI. After removal of 3 bases from V and 0 bases from J, the junction contained 7 bases not matched to a gene. The CDR3 DNA sequence: TGTGCCAGCAGTGATAGACGGACAGGCATGAACACTGAAGCTTTCTTT. It translates to CASSDRRTGMNTEAFF.

V and J are TRBV7-9 and TRBJ2-3; TRBD2 matches at 7 bases. The CDR3 loop spans 15 amino acids. J lost 5 bases, V lost 4 bases, and 9 bases had no gene match. Germline V gene lookup returns CDR1 SEHNR and CDR2 FQNEAQ (reference sequence). The CDR3, as DNA: TGTGCCAGCAGCTCTAGGGGACTAATGATAGATACGCAGTATTTT. It encodes CASSSRGLMIDTQYF.

This clone was picked up a small number of times. The rearrangement links TRBV19 to TRBJ2-2, with a possible D match to TRBD2 (6 bases). The CDR3 totals 17 residues. Trimming removed 3 bases at V and 0 bases at J, with 14 bases between. Germline V lookup: CDR1 LNHDA, CDR2 SQIVND (reference sequence). Here the CDR3 DNA reads TGTGCCAGTAGTATTAAGCCGGACTATACGAACACCGGGGAGCTGTTTTTT. As protein: CASSIKPDYTNTGELFF.

This clone has just one count. The V and J genes are TRBV7-2 and TRBJ1-5; D call uncertain. With 0 bases removed from V and 4 bases from J, the gap between germline ends came to 10 bases. The CDR3 is 15 residues long. In germline, CDR1 is SGHTA, CDR2 FQGNSA. CDR3 region: CASSLAYGQNQPQHF. CDR3 DNA: TGTGCCAGCAGCTTAGCGTATGGGCAAAATCAGCCCCAGCATTTT.

The rearrangement uses TRBV7-2 and TRBJ1-6; 7 nucleotides agree with TRBD1. Germline values: CDR1 SGHTA, CDR2 FQGNSA. This CDR3 is 15 amino acids long. V lost 7 bases and J lost 9; bases outside the gene matches: 12. The DNA of the CDR3 is TGTGCCAGCATTACCGACAGGGCTGCCCCTTCACCCCTCCACTTT. It yields the protein CASITDRAAPSPLHF.

This rearrangement joins TRBV2 to TRBJ1-4; a possible D gene is TRBD1 (5 bases). CDR1 and CDR2 (germline): SNHLY, FYNNEI. Trimming shortened V by 4 bases and J by 3 bases, and 9 bases separated the two germline ends. CDR3 size: 14 residues. Written as DNA, the CDR3 is TGTGCCAGCAGTGTTGACAGAGCTAATGAAAAACTGTTTTTT. Encoded protein: CASSVDRANEKLFF.

This rearrangement joins TRBV5-6 to TRBJ1-1, with 11 nucleotides matching TRBD1. Germline V gene data show CDR1 as SGHDT and CDR2 as YYEEEE. V lost 1 base, J lost 5 bases, and 10 bases stayed unmatched. CDR3 length: 17 residues. CDR3 nucleotide sequence: TGTGCCAGCAGCTTGATTTGGGGGGGGACAGGGGGGACTGAAGCTTTCTTT. It encodes CASSLIWGGTGGTEAFF.

V is TRBV13 and J is TRBJ2-2, with 7 bases lining up with TRBD2. The CDR3 runs 15 residues. V was pared by 4 bases and J by 4 bases, with 6 bases of the junction left unmatched. The germline V gene encodes CDR1 PRHDT and CDR2 FYEKMQ (reference sequence). CDR3: CASSSGGRGTGELFF. The CDR3 DNA follows: TGTGCCAGCAGCTCTGGAGGGAGGGGCACCGGGGAGCTGTTTTTT. The complete variable domain, with remaining parts taken from reference TRBV13 and TRBJ2-2, reads AAGVIQSPRHLIKEKRETATLKCYPIPRHDTVYWYQQGPGQDPQFLISFYEKMQSDKGSIPDRFSAQQFSDYHSELNMSSLELGDSALYFCASSSGGRGTGELFFGEGSRLTVL.

The chain couples TRBV6-5 to TRBJ1-1; 7 nucleotides agree with TRBD1. Looked up from germline, CDR1 is MNHEY and CDR2 is SVGAGI. The CDR3 loop spans 13 amino acids. V shed 2 bases, J shed 5 bases, and the junction held 2 bases outside the gene matches. CDR3 in amino acids: CASSYRGHTEAFF. The DNA of the CDR3 is TGTGCCAGCAGTTACAGGGGGCATACTGAAGCTTTCTTT.

The chain is built from TRBV7-9 and TRBJ2-7, with 13 bases matching TRBD2. The CDR3 has 16 amino acids. Germline V lookup: CDR1 SEHNR, CDR2 FQNEAQ (reference sequence). With 3 bases clipped from V and 4 bases from J, the junction kept 6 bases outside the gene matches. Here the CDR3 reads CASSLSRTSGSYEQYF. The CDR3 nucleotides are TGTGCCAGCAGCTTGTCCCGGACTAGCGGGAGTTACGAGCAGTACTTC.

In its sample, this clone was seen once. This chain links TRBV28 with TRBJ1-2; D perhaps matches TRBD1 (6 bases). The CDR3 loop spans 14 amino acids. Germline V gives CDR1 MDHEN, CDR2 SYDVKM. The V end was cut by 2 bases, the J end by 1 base, with 8 bases between. DNA of the CDR3: TGTGCCAGCAGTTTAGTAGGGGGTAACTATGGCTACACCTTC. Protein product: CASSLVGGNYGYTF.

The rearrangement links TRBV30 to TRBJ2-7, with 11 bases identical to TRBD1. V lost 6 bases, J lost 6 bases, and 7 bases stayed unmatched. This CDR3 comprises 13 residues. Germline CDR1 GTSNPN, CDR2 SVGIG (reference sequence). CDR3 sequence: CACRDRGVGEQYF. CDR3 nucleotides: TGTGCCTGCCGGGACAGGGGGGTTGGCGAGCAGTACTTC.

The V call is TRBV5-4, the J call TRBJ1-2; 8 nucleotides align to TRBD1. This CDR3 has 16 residues. Germline V gives CDR1 SGHNT, CDR2 YYREEE (reference sequence). Trimming cost V 3 bases and J 7 bases; bases outside gene matches: 14. CDR3 coding DNA: TGTGCCAGCAGCTCCATATGGACAGGGATGGCGAGTGGCTACACCTTC. Translation: CASSSIWTGMASGYTF.

This sequence joins TRBV7-2 and TRBJ2-7, with TRBD2 matching over 7 bases. From germline, CDR1 is SGHTA and CDR2 FQGNSA. This CDR3 spans 13 amino acids. The J segment lost 2 bases and the V segment lost 8 bases, leaving 6 bases of the junction unmatched. The CDR3 sequence: CASDPGGTYEQYF. The DNA for the CDR3 is TGTGCCAGCGACCCGGGGGGAACCTACGAGCAGTACTTC.

V is TRBV19 and J is TRBJ1-1, with a weak D call TRBD1 (5 bases). This CDR3 comprises 12 residues. The V gene's germline CDR1 is LNHDA and CDR2 SQIVND (reference sequence). Trimming removed 7 bases at V and 4 bases at J, with 10 bases between. In nucleotides, the CDR3 is TGTGCCAGTATGGTAGGGGCCACTGAAGCTTTCTTT. Its protein is CASMVGATEAFF.

The chain couples TRBV10-3 to TRBJ2-5; 8 nucleotides match TRBD2. With 2 bases clipped from V and 1 base from J, the junction kept 6 bases outside the gene matches. This CDR3 has 16 amino acids. Germline assignment: CDR1 ENHRY and CDR2 SYGVKD. In DNA form, the CDR3 reads TGTGCCATCAGTGAGGTTAGCGGGACCCTCCAAGAGACCCAGTACTTC. Protein product: CAISEVSGTLQETQYF.

The J gene is TRBJ2-1, the V gene TRBV6-5; weak D call: TRBD2 (7 bases). Germline CDR1 and CDR2: MNHEY and SVGAGI. The germline V and J ends were trimmed by 4 bases and 1 base, with 14 bases remaining between them. The CDR3 sequence is 16 residues long. The chain's CDR3 is CASSFIRGGSYNEQFF. CDR3 bases: TGTGCCAGCAGTTTCATCAGGGGAGGGTCCTACAATGAGCAGTTCTTC.

The rearrangement joins TRBV11-3 to TRBJ2-1, with TRBD1 identical over 7 bases. V shed 1 base and J 0 bases; nucleotides not matched to a gene: 3. Germline V CDR1 and CDR2: SGHNT, YENEEA. This CDR3 is built from 16 residues. This CDR3 is CASSLVGQSSYNEQFF. The CDR3 nucleotides read TGTGCCAGCAGCTTAGTGGGACAGAGCTCCTACAATGAGCAGTTCTTC.

The chain recombines TRBV4-1 with TRBJ1-1, with 11 bases that match TRBD1. CDR1 and CDR2 from the germline V gene are MGHRA and YSYEKL. This CDR3 spans 17 amino acids. V was pared by 4 bases and J by 0 bases, with 7 bases of the junction left unmatched. CDR3 residues: CASSPDRGRLLNTEAFF. The CDR3 DNA sequence: TGCGCCAGCAGCCCGGACAGGGGGCGCCTCTTGAACACTGAAGCTTTCTTT.

The chain links TRBV7-6 to TRBJ1-3; 7 bases line up with TRBD1. The CDR3 consists of 17 residues. Per germline, CDR1 SGHVS and CDR2 FNYEAQ. V was pared by 5 bases and J by 0 bases, with 10 bases of the junction left unmatched. The CDR3 bases are TGTGCCAGCAGCCTTCCCGGGGGACAGAACTCTGGAAACACCATATATTTT. This gives the protein CASSLPGGQNSGNTIYF.

This clone was recorded once. The CDR3 loop is CASSSNPGQGNTEAFF. The CDR3 nucleotides read TGTGCCAGCAGTTCGAATCCCGGACAAGGCAACACTGAAGCTTTCTTT. The rearrangement uses TRBV27 and TRBJ1-1, with D perhaps TRBD1 (5 bases). The CDR3 extends over 16 amino acids. Per germline, CDR1 MNHEY and CDR2 SMNVEV (reference sequence). Trimming took off 4 bases at V and 2 bases at J, with 17 bases between the two ends.